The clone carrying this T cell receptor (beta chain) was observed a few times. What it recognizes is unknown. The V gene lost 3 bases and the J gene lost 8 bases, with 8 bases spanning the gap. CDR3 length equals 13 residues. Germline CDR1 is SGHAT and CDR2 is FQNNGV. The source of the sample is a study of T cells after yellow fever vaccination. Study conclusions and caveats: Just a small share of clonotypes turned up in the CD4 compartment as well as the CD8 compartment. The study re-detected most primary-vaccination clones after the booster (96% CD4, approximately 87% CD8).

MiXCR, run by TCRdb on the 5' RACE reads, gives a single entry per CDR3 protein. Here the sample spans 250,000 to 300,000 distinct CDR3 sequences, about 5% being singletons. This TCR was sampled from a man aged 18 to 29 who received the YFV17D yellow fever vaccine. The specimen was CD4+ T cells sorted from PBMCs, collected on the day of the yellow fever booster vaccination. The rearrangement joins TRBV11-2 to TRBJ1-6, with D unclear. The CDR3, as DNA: TGTGCCAGCAGCTTTGATTGGGATTCACCCCTCCACTTT. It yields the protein CASSFDWDSPLHF.